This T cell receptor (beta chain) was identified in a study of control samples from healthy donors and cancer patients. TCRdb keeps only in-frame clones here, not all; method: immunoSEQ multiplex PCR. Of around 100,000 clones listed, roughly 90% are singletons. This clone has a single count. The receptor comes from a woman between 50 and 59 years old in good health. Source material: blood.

The CDR3 DNA is TGCAGCGTTGAGGACTATGGCTACACCTTC. Encoded protein: CSVEDYGYTF. The chain links TRBV29-1 to TRBJ1-2; no clear D. In germline, CDR1 is SQVTM, CDR2 ANQGSEA. This CDR3 comprises 10 residues. Trimming pared 3 bases from V and 3 bases from J, leaving 2 bases between.